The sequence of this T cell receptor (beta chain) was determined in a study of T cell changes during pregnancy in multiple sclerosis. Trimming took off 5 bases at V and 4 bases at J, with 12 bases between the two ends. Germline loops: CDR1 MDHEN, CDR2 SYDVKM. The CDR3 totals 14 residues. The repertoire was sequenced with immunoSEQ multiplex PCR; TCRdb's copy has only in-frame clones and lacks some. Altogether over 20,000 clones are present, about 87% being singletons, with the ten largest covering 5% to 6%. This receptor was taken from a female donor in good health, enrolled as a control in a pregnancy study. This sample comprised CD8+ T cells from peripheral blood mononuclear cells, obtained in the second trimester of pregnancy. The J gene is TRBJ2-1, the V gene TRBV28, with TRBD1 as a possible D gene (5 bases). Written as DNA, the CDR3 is TGTGCCAGCAGTATCAGGGCCGAGTACAATGAGCAGTTCTTC. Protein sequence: CASSIRAEYNEQFF.